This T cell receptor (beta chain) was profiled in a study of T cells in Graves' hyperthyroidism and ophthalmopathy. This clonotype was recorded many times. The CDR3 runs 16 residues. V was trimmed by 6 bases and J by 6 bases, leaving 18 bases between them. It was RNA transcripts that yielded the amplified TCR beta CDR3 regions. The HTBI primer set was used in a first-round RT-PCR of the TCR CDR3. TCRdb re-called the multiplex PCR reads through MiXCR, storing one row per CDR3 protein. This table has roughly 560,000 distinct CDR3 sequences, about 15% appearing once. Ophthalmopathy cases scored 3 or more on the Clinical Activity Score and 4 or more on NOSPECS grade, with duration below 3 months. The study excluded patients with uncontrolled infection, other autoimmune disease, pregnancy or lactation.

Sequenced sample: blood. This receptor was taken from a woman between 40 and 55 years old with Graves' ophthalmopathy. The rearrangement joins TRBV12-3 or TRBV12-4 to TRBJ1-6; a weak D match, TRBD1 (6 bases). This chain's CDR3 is CASRPWGAGANSPLHF. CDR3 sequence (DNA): TGTGCCAGCAGACCATGGGGAGCGGGGGCTAATTCACCCCTCCACTTT.